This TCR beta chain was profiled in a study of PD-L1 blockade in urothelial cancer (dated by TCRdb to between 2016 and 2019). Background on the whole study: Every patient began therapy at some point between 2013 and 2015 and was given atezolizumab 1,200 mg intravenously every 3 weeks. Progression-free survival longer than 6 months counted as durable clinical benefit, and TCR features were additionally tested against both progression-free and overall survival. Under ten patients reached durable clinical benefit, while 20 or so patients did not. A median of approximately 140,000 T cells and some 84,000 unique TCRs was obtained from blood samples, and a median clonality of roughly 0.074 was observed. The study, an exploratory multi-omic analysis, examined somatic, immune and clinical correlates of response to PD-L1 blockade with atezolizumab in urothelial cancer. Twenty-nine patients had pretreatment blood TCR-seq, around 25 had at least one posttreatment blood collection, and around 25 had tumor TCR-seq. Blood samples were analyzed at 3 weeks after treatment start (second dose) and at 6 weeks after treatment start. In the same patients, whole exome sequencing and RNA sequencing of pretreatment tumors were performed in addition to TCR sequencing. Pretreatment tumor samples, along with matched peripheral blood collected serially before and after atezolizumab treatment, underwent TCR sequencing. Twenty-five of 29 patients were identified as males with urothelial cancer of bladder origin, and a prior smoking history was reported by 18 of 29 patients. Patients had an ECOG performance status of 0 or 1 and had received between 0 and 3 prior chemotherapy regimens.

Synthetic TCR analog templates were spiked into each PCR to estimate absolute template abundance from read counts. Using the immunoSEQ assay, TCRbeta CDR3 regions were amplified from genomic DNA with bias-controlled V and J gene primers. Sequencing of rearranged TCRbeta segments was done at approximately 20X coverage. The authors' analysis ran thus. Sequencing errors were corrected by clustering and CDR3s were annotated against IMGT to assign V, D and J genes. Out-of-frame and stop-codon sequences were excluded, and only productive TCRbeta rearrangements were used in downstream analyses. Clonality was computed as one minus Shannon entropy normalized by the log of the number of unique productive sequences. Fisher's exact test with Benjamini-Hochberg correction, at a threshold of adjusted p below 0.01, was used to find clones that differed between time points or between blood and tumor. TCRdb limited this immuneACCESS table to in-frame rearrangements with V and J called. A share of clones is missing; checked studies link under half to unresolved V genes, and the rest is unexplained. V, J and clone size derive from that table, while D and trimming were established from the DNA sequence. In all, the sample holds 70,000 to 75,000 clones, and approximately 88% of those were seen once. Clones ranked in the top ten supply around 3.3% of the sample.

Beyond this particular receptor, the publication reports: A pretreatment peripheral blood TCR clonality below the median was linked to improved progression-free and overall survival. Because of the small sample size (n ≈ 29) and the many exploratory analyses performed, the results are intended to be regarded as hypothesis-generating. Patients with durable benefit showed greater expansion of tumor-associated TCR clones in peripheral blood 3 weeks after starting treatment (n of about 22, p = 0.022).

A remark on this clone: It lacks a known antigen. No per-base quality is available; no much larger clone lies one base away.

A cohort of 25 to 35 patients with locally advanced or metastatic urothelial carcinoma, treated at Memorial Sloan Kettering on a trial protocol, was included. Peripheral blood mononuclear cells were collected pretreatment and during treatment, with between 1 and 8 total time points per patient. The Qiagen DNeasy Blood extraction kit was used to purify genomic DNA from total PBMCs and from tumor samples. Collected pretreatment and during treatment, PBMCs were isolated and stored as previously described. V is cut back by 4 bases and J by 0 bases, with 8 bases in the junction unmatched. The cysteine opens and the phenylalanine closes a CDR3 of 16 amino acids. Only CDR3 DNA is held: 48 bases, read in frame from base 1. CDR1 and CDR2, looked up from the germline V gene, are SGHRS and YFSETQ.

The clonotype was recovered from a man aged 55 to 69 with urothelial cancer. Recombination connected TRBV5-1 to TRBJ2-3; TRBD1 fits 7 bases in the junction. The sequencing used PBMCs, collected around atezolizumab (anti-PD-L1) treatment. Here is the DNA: TGCGCCAGCAGCCGGCGTGGGGGACAGAGCACAGATACGCAGTATTTT. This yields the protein CASSRRGGQSTDTQYF.